This T cell receptor (beta chain) was documented in a study of T cells in localized non-small cell lung cancer. Study-level points and caveats: Longer overall survival associated with higher blood T cell density; shorter survival with higher adjacent-lung clonality. For the top 100 tumor clones, a median about 56 also appeared in adjacent lung.

Germline CDR1 MGHRA, CDR2 YSYEKL. The CDR3 runs 16 residues. Trimming removed 6 bases at V and 5 bases at J, with 22 bases between. A word on this clone: Its antigen is as yet unknown.

The protocol was immunoSEQ multiplex PCR, while the TCRdb copy is restricted to in-frame clones and leaves out a portion. This sample has under 2,000 clones, with about 25% found just once. This clonotype was obtained from a male donor older than 55 with stage II lung adenocarcinoma. The chain couples TRBV4-1 to TRBJ2-5; perhaps D is TRBD1 or TRBD2 (6 bases each). Sequencing used normal lung tissue next to the tumor, obtained before any cancer treatment. This CDR3 reads CASSPLVGGPAETQYF. CDR3 DNA: TGCGCCAGCAGTCCTCTCGTCGGGGGCCCCGCGGAGACCCAGTACTTC.